Below, 10 T cell receptor beta chains from the same sample are listed, as sequenced in a study of blood T cell repertoires in COVID-19. Assay used: immunoSEQ multiplex PCR; TCRdb lists only in-frame clones, some missing. The sample shows about 140,000 clones, about nine tenths of them seen only once. The sequenced sample consisted of PBMCs or T cells enriched from blood (not recorded which). The receptors come from a man aged 55 to 70 who had recovered from COVID-19.

CDR3 coding DNA: TGTGCCAGCAGACTGGGGACAGTAAACAATGAGCAGTTCTTC. This codes for CASRLGTVNNEQFF. This chain uses TRBV11-2 with TRBJ2-1; 7 bases are shared with TRBD1. V was clipped by 6 bases and J by 5 bases; unmatched bases: 7. Looked up from germline, CDR1 is SGHAT and CDR2 is FQNNGV. This CDR3 spans 14 amino acids.

The chain links TRBV6-5 to TRBJ1-5, with a weak D call TRBD1 (5 bases). CDR1 and CDR2 from the germline V gene are MNHEY and SVGAGI. Between the trimmed V and J ends, which lost 7 bases and 3 bases, there was a span of 13 bases. This CDR3 comprises 14 residues. The CDR3 region is CASTPGVSNQPQHF. For the CDR3, the DNA is TGTGCCAGCACCCCGGGGGTTTCCAATCAGCCCCAGCATTTT.

This clone was found once. This chain joins TRBV21-1 and TRBJ2-7; TRBD2, the table's D call, lacks a check against the DNA. TRBV21-1 is termed a pseudogene. This CDR3 spans 19 amino acids. The CDR3 region has the DNA TGTGCCCCGCCGCTTCTCCGCCGGAAGGCCCTGGGAGACTCCTACGAGCAGTACTTC. Translating gives CAPPLLRRKALGDSYEQYF.

The chain combines TRBV28 with TRBJ2-1; TRBD2 agrees at 11 bases. V shed 5 bases, J shed 9 bases, and the junction held 9 bases outside the gene matches. From germline, CDR1 is MDHEN and CDR2 SYDVKM. The CDR3 has 15 residues. The CDR3 protein is CASSRTSGSRREQFF. CDR3 coding DNA: TGTGCCAGCAGTAGAACTAGCGGGAGTCGACGTGAGCAGTTCTTC.

The V gene is TRBV7-9, the J gene TRBJ2-1, with 10 bases fitting TRBD1. The CDR3 has 14 residues. Germline assignment: CDR1 SEHNR and CDR2 FQNEAQ (reference sequence). The V gene end was trimmed by 1 base and the J gene end by 7 bases; junction bases not matched to a gene: 1. The CDR3 region has the DNA TGTGCCAGCAGCTTAGGGGACAGGGGAAATGAGCAGTTCTTC. Translating gives CASSLGDRGNEQFF. The full variable domain, in which reference TRBV7-9 and TRBJ2-1 provide the parts outside the CDR3, is DTGVSQNPRHKITKRGQNVTFRCDPISEHNRLYWYRQTLGQGPEFLTYFQNEAQLEKSRLLSDRFSAERPKGSFSTLEIQRTEQGDSAMYLCASSLGDRGNEQFFGPGTRLTVL.

The chain is built from TRBV7-6 and TRBJ2-7; D gene uncertain. Germline V gene lookup returns CDR1 SGHVS and CDR2 FNYEAQ. V lost 1 base and J 5 bases, leaving 6 bases between the germline ends. The CDR3 has 12 amino acids. CDR3 in DNA: TGTGCCAGCAGCTTAGACAGCAACGAGCAGTACTTC. Its protein product is CASSLDSNEQYF. The full variable domain, its missing parts supplied by reference TRBV7-6 and TRBJ2-7, is GAGVSQSPRYKVTKRGQDVALRCDPISGHVSLYWYRQALGQGPEFLTYFNYEAQQDKSGLPNDRFSAERPEGSISTLTIQRTEQRDSAMYRCASSLDSNEQYFGPGTRLTVT.

The CDR3 bases are TGCGCCAGCACACCCCCGGGACAGGGGATCTCCCATGCTAATGAAAAACTGTTTTTT. It yields the protein CASTPPGQGISHANEKLFF. V gene TRBV23-1 combines with J gene TRBJ1-4, with 10 bases that match TRBD1. TRBV23-1 is an open reading frame whose function is uncertain. V shed 7 bases, J shed 3 bases, and the junction held 17 bases outside the gene matches. The CDR3 runs to 19 residues.

J is TRBJ1-2 and V is TRBV27, with 8 bases identical to TRBD1. The trim removed 2 bases at V and 4 bases at J, leaving 6 bases unmatched. This CDR3 region has 15 residues. Germline values: CDR1 MNHEY, CDR2 SMNVEV (reference sequence). The CDR3 DNA follows: TGTGCCAGCAGTTTACGGACAGGGAGAAGCTATGGCTACACCTTC. Protein: CASSLRTGRSYGYTF.

V is TRBV20-1 and J is TRBJ2-1, with D possibly matching TRBD1 (5 bases). Germline lookup yields CDR1 DFQATT and CDR2 SNEGSKA (reference sequence). V lost 6 bases and J lost 7, with 10 bases in between. The CDR3 is 11 amino acids. The CDR3 is CSATQGNEQFF. CDR3 in DNA: TGCAGTGCCACCCAGGGAAATGAGCAGTTCTTC.

This rearrangement joins TRBV18 to TRBJ1-4; D gene ambiguous. Trimming pared 8 bases from V and 4 bases from J, leaving 8 bases between. CDR3 size: 12 residues. CDR1 and CDR2 from the germline V gene are KGHSH and LQKENI. CDR3 residues: CASGRSNEKLFF. CDR3 nucleotides: TGTGCCAGCGGGAGAAGTAATGAAAAACTGTTTTTT.